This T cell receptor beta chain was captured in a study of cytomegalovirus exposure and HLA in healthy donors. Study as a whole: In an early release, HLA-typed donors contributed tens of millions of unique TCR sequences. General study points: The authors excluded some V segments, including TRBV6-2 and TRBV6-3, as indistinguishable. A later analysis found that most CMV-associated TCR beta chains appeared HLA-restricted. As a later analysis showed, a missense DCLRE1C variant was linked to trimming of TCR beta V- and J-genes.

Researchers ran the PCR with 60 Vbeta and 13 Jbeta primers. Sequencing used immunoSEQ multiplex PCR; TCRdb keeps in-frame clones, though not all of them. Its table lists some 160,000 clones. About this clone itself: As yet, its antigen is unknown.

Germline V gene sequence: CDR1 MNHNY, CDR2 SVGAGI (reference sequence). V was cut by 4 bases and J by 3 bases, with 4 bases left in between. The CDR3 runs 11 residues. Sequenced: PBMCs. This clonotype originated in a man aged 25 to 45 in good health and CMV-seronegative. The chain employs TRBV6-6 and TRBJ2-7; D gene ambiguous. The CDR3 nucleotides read TGTGCCAGCAGTTCTCGCTACGAGCAGTACTTC. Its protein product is CASSSRYEQYF.